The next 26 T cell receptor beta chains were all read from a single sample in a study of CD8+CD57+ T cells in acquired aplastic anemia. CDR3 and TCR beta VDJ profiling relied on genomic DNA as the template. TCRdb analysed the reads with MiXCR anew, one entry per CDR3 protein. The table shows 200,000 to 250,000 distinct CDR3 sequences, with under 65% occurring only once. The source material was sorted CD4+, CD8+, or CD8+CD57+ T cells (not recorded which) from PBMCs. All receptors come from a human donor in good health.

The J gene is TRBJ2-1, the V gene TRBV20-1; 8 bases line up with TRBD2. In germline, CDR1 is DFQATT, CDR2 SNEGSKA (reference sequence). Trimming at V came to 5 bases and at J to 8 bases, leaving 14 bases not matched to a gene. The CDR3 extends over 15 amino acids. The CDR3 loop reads CSAVRGGRRADEQFF. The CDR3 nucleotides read TGCAGTGCTGTGAGAGGCGGGAGGCGTGCAGATGAGCAGTTCTTC.

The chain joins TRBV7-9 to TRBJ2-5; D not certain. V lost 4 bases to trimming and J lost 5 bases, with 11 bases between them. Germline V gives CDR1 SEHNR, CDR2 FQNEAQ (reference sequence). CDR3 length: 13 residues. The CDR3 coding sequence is TGTGCCAGCAGCTGGATTTTAGGGGAGACCCAGTACTTC. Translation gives CASSWILGETQYF.

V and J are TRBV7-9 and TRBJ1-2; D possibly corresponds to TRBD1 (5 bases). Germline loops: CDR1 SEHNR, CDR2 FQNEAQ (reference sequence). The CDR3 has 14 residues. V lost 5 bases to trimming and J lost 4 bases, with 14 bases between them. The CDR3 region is CASSRPTDSYGYTF. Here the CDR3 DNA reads TGTGCCAGCAGCCGCCCGACAGACAGCTATGGCTACACCTTC.

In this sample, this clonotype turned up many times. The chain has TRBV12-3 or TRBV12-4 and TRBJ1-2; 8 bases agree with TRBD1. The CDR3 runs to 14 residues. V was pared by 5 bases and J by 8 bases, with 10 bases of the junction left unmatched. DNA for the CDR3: TGTGCCAGCAGTCCCCTAGACAGGGGAGTCGGCTACACCTTC. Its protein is CASSPLDRGVGYTF.

The CDR3 sequence is CSARDSGFSGLIYEQYF. In DNA, the CDR3 is TGCAGTGCTAGAGATTCGGGGTTTAGCGGGCTAATCTACGAGCAGTACTTC. The chain uses TRBV20-1 and TRBJ2-7; TRBD2 aligns across 7 bases. The V gene's germline CDR1 is DFQATT and CDR2 SNEGSKA (reference sequence). V gave up 0 bases and J gave up 3 bases; unmatched junction bases: 14. There are 17 residues in the CDR3.

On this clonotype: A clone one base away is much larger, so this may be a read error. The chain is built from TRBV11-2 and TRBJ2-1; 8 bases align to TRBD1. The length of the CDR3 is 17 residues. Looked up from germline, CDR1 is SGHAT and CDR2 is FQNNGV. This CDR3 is CAGSLDQRTGFYNEQFF. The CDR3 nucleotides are TGTGCCGGCAGCTTAGATCAGCGGACAGGGTTCTACAATGAGCAGTTCTTC.

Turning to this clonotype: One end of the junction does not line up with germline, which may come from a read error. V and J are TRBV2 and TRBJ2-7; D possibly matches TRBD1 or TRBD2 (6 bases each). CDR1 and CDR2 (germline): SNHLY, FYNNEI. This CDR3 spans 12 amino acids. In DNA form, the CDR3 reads TGTGCCAGCAAGGGGGAGGCTCGGGAGCAGCACTTC. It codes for CASKGEAREQHF.

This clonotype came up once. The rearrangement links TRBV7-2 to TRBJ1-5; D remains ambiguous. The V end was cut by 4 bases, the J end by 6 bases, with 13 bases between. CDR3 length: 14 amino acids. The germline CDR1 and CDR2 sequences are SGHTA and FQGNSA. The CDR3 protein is CASSSSRLAQPQHF. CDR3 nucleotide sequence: TGTGCCAGCAGCTCCAGTCGGTTGGCTCAGCCCCAGCATTTT.

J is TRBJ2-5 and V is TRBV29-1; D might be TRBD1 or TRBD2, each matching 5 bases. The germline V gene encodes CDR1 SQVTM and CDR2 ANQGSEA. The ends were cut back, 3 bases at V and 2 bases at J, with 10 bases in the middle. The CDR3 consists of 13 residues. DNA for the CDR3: TGCAGCGTTGACCGGGACCGTCAAGAGACCCAGTACTTC. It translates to CSVDRDRQETQYF.

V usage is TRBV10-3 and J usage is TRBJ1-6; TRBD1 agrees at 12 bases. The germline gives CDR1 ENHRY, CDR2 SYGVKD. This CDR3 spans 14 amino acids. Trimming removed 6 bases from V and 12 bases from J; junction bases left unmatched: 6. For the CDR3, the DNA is TGTGCCATCAGCCCGGGACAGGGGGCTTTACCCCTCCACTTT. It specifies CAISPGQGALPLHF.

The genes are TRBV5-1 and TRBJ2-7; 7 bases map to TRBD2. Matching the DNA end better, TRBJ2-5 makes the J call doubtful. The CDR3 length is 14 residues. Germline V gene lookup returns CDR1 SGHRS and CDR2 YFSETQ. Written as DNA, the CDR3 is TGCGCCAGCAGCCCGGGACTACTTAAAGAGACCCAGTACTTC. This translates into CASSPGLLKETQYF.

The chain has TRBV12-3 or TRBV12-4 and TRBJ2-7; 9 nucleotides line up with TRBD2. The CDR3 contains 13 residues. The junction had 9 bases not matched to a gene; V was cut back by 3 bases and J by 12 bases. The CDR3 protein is CASSFQREARGYF. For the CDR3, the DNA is TGTGCCAGCAGTTTCCAGCGGGAGGCCCGAGGGTACTTC.

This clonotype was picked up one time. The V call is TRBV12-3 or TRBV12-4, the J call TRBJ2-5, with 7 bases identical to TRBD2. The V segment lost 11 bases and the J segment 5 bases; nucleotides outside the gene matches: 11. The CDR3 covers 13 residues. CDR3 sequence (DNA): TGTGCCGTCGGAGCTAGCGGTCCGGAGACCCAGTACTTC. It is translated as CAVGASGPETQYF.

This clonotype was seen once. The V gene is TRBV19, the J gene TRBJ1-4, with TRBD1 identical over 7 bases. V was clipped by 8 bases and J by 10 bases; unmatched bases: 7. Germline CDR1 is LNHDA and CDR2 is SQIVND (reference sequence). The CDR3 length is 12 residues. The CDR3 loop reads CASSTTGPKLFF. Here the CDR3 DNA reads TGTGCCAGTTCAACGACAGGGCCAAAACTGTTTTTT.

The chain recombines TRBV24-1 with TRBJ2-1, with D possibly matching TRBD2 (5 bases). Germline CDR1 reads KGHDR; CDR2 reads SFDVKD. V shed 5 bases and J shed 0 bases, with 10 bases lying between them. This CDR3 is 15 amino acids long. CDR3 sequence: CATSGRASSYNEQFF. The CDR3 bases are TGTGCCACCAGTGGGCGGGCTAGCTCCTACAATGAGCAGTTCTTC.

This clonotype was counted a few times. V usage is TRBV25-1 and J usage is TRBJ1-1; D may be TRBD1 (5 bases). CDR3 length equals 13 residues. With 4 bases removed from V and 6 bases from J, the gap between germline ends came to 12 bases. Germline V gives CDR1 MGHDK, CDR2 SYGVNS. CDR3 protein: CASSGDSRAEAFF. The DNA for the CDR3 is TGTGCCAGCAGTGGCGACAGCCGGGCTGAAGCTTTCTTT.

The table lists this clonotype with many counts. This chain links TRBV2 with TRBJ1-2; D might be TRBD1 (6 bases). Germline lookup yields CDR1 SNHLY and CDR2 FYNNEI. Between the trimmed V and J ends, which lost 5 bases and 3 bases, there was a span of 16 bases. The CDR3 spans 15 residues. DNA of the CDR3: TGTGCCAGCAGTAATATCCAGGGGACGGACTATGGCTACACCTTC. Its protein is CASSNIQGTDYGYTF.

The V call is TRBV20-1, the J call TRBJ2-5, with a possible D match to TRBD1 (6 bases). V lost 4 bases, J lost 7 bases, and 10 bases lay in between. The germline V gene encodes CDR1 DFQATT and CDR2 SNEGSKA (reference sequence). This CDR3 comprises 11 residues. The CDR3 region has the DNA TGCAGTGCTACAGGGGAAAGGACCCAGTACTTC. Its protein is CSATGERTQYF.

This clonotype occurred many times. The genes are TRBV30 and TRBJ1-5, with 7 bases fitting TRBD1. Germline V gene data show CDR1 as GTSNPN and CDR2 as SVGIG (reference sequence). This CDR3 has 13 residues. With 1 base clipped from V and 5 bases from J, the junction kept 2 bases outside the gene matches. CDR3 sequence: CAWSGQGDQPQHF. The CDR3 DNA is TGTGCCTGGAGTGGACAGGGTGATCAGCCCCAGCATTTT.

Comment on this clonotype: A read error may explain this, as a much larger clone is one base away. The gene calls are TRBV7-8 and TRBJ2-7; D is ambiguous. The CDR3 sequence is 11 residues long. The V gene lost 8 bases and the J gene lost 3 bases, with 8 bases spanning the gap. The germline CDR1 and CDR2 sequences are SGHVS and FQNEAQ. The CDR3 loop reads CASGNNYEQYF. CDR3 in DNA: TGTGCCAGCGGGAATAACTACGAGCAGTACTTC.

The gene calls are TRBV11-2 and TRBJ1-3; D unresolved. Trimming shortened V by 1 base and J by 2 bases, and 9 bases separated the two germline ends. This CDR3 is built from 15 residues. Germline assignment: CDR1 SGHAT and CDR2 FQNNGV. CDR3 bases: TGTGCCAGCAGCTTAGGGAAAGGGACTGGAAACACCATATATTTT. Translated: CASSLGKGTGNTIYF.

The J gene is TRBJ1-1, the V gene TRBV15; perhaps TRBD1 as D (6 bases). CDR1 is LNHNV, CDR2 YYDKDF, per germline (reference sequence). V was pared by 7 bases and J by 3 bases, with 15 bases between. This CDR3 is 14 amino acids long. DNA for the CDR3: TGTGCCACCACCCAGGGGAGTGGGGACACTGAAGCTTTCTTT. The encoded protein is CATTQGSGDTEAFF.

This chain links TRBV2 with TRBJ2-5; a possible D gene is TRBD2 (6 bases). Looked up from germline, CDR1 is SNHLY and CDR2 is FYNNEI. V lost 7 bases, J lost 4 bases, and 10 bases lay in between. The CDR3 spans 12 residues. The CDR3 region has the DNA TGTGCCAGCACTACAGCGGGAGAGACCCAGTACTTC. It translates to CASTTAGETQYF.

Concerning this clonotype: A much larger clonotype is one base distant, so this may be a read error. The CDR3 loop is CASTGGHQQFF. CDR3 in DNA: TGTGCCAGCACGGGGGGCCATCAGCAGTTCTTC. This chain links TRBV6-1 with TRBJ2-1; perhaps TRBD2 as D (7 bases). The germline CDR1 and CDR2 sequences are MNHNS and SASEGT. Trimming shortened V by 7 bases and J by 11 bases, and 12 bases separated the two germline ends. The length of the CDR3 is 11 residues.

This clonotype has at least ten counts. CDR3 nucleotides: TGTGCCAGCAGTGAGAAAGATAACAATGAGCAGTTCTTC. Amino acid sequence: CASSEKDNNEQFF. The J gene is TRBJ2-1, the V gene TRBV6-4, with unresolved D. Trimming took off 3 bases at V and 5 bases at J, with 8 bases between the two ends. The germline V gene encodes CDR1 MRHNA and CDR2 SNTAGT. The CDR3 is 13 residues long.

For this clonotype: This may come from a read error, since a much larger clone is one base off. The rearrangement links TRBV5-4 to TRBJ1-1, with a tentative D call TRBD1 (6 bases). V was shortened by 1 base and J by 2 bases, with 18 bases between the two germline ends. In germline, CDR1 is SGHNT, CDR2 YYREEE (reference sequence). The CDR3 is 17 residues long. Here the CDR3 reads CASSLFAEAGVNTEAFF. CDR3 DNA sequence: TGTGCCAGCAGCTTGTTCGCAGAGGCAGGGGTTAACACTGAAGCTTTCTTT.